There are a few counts of the clone carrying this T cell receptor beta chain. This sample was included in a study of blood T cell repertoires in COVID-19. Some clones are missing from TCRdb's copy, which holds only in-frame ones; the method was immunoSEQ multiplex PCR. Counted here are around 130,000 clones, around 81% occurring once; the ten biggest clones make up around a tenth. This CDR3 is 14 amino acids long. CDR1 and CDR2 from the germline V gene are LGHNA and YSLEER. V shed 1 base, J shed 11 bases, and the junction held 10 bases outside the gene matches. Material: peripheral blood. The origin of this receptor is a man aged 40-49 years with active or convalescent COVID-19. The chain joins TRBV4-3 to TRBJ1-1; 7 nucleotides match TRBD1. The CDR3 reads CASSQGNRVDRAFF. CDR3 in DNA: TGCGCCAGCAGCCAAGGGAATCGCGTGGACAGGGCTTTCTTT.